The clone carrying this TCR beta chain was picked up a small number of times. What it binds is unknown. These data originate in a study of T cells in Graves' hyperthyroidism and ophthalmopathy. This CDR3 contains 16 residues. CDR1 and CDR2 from the germline V gene are LGHNA and YSLEER. The V end lost 6 bases, the J end lost 7 bases, and 24 bases lay between the germline ends. The source material, RNA transcripts, was used to amplify TCR beta CDR3 regions. HTBI primers drove first-round RT-PCR of the TCR CDR3. One entry per CDR3 protein, called by TCRdb with MiXCR from the multiplex PCR reads. The sample records about 640,000 distinct CDR3 sequences, around 21% being singletons. Regarding the study as a whole: Among clonotypes expanded in thyroid above 0.001, most were also found in blood.

Sequenced material: blood. The chain has TRBV4-3 and TRBJ1-1, with D possibly being TRBD1 (6 bases). The sequence came from a young man with Graves' ophthalmopathy. CDR3 loop: CASSRDARGATLEAFF. CDR3 bases: TGCGCCAGCAGTCGCGACGCACGGGGGGCAACACTTGAAGCTTTCTTT.